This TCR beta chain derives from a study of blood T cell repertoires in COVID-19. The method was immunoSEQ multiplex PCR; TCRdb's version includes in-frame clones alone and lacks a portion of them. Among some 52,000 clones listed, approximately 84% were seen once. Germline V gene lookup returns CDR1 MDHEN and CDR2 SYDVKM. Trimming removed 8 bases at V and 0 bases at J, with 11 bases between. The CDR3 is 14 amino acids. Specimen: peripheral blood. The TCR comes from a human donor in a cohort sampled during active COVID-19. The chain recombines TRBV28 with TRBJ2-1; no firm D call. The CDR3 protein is CASQAPSSYNEQFF. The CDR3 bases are TGTGCCAGCCAGGCGCCGAGCTCCTACAATGAGCAGTTCTTC.